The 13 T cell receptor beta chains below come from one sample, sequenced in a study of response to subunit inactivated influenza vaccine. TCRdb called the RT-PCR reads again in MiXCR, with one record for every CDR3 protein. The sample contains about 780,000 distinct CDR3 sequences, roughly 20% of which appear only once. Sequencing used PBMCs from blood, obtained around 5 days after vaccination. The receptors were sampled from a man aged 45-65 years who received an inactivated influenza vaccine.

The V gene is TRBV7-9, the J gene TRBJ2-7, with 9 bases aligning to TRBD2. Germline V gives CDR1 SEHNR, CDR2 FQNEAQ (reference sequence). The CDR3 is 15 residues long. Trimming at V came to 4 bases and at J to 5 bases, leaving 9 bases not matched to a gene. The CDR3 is CASSSRTSVVHEQYF. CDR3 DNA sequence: TGTGCCAGCAGCTCCCGGACTAGCGTGGTCCACGAGCAGTACTTC.

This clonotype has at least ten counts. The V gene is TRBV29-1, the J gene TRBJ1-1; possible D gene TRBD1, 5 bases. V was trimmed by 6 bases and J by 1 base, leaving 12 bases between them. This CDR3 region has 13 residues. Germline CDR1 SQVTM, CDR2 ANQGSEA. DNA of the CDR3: TGCAGCGTACAAACAGGAACGAACACTGAAGCTTTCTTT. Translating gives CSVQTGTNTEAFF.

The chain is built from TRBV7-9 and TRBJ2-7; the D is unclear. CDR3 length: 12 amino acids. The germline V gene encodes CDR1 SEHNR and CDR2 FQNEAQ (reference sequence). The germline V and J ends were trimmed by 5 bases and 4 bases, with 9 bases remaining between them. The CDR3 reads CASSALPYEQYF. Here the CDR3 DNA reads TGTGCCAGCAGCGCACTTCCATACGAGCAGTACTTC.

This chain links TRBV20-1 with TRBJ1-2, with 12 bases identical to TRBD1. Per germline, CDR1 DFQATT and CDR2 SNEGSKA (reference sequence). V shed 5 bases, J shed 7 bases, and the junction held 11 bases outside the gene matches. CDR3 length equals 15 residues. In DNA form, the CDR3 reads TGCAGTGCTGTCCGGGACAGGGGGCGTTTGAGTGGCTACACCTTC. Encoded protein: CSAVRDRGRLSGYTF.

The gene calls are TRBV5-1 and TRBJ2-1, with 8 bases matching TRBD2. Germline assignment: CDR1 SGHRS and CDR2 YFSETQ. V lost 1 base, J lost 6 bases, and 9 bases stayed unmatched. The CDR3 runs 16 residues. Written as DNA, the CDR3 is TGCGCCAGCAGCTTGCGGCCGGGGGGGCGAGGCAATGAGCAGTTCTTC. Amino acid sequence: CASSLRPGGRGNEQFF.

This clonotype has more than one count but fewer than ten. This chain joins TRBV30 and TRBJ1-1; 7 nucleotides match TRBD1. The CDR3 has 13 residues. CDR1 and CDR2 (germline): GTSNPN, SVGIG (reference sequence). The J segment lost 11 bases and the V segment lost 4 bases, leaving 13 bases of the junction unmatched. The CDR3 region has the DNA TGTGCCTGGACCCCTGCAGTCGTGGGACAGGCTTTCTTT. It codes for CAWTPAVVGQAFF.

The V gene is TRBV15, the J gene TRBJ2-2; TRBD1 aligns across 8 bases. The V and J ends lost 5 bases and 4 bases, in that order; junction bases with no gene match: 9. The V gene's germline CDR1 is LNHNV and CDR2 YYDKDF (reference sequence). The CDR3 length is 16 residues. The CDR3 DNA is TGTGCCACCAGCCGCCGGCCAGGGGGCAGCACCGGGGAGCTGTTTTTT. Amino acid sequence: CATSRRPGGSTGELFF.

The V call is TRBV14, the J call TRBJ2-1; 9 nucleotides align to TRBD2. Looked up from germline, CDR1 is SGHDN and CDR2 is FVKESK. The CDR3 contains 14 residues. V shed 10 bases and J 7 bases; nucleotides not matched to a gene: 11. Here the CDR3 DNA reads TGTGCCAACATCCTAGCGGGGCCGTGGAATGAGCAGTTCTTC. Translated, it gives CANILAGPWNEQFF.

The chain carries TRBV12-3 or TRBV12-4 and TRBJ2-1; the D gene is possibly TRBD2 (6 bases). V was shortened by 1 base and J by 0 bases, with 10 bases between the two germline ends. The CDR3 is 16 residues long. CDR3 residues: CASSLEGLSSYNEQFF. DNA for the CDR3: TGTGCCAGCAGTTTAGAGGGACTGAGCTCCTACAATGAGCAGTTCTTC.

The CDR3 DNA is TGCAGTGCTAGAATGGGACACCTCACAGATACGCAGTATTTT. Encoded protein: CSARMGHLTDTQYF. The chain combines TRBV20-1 with TRBJ2-3; maybe TRBD1 (6 bases). The CDR3 totals 14 residues. V lost 2 bases and J 2 bases, leaving 11 bases between the germline ends. In germline, CDR1 is DFQATT, CDR2 SNEGSKA (reference sequence).

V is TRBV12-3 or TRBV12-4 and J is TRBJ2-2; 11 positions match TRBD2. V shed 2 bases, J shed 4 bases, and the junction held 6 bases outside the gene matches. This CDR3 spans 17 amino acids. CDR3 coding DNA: TGTGCCAGCAGTTTACTAGCGGGGGGTGGAACCACCGGGGAGCTGTTTTTT. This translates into CASSLLAGGGTTGELFF.

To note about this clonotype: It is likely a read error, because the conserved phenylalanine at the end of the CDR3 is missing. Here the CDR3 reads CASSLGTGVLDEQFY. The CDR3 DNA is TGTGCCAGCAGTTTAGGCACAGGGGTTTTGGATGAGCAGTTCTAC. V usage is TRBV12-3 or TRBV12-4 and J usage is TRBJ2-1; 7 nucleotides match TRBD1. The J segment lost 8 bases and the V segment lost 1 base, leaving 8 bases of the junction unmatched. The CDR3 is made up of 15 amino acids.

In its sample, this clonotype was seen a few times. CDR3 DNA: TGCAGCGCCCGAGTCACCGCCAGTGAGCAGTTCTTC. Translated: CSARVTASEQFF. This chain links TRBV29-1 with TRBJ2-1, with no clear D. Germline assignment: CDR1 SQVTM and CDR2 ANQGSEA. The ends were cut back, 7 bases at V and 9 bases at J, with 16 bases in the middle. The CDR3 extends over 12 amino acids.